Presented here are 9 T cell receptor beta chains from one specimen sequenced in a study of T cells in Graves' hyperthyroidism and ophthalmopathy. From RNA transcripts, TCR beta CDR3 regions were amplified. The HTBI primer set was used in a first-round RT-PCR of the TCR CDR3. From the multiplex PCR reads, TCRdb called clonotypes with MiXCR, one entry per CDR3 protein. The data show about 330,000 distinct CDR3 sequences, approximately 13% seen once. Specimen: blood. The receptors here all came from a woman between 40 and 55 years old with Graves' ophthalmopathy.

This clonotype was seen many times. V and J are TRBV10-3 and TRBJ2-7; D remains unclear. The ends were cut back, 10 bases at V and 0 bases at J, with 13 bases in the middle. The germline CDR1 and CDR2 sequences are ENHRY and SYGVKD. CDR3 length: 13 residues. The CDR3 DNA reads TGTGCCACTAGGACGGAGAGCTCCTACGAGCAGTACTTC. It encodes CATRTESSYEQYF.

The V call is TRBV20-1, the J call TRBJ1-5; possible D gene TRBD1, 6 bases. CDR3 length equals 14 residues. V gave up 6 bases and J gave up 5 bases, with 17 bases separating them. CDR1 and CDR2 from the germline V gene are DFQATT and SNEGSKA (reference sequence). The CDR3 DNA sequence: TGCAGTGCGTCGCGAGGGGGTATAGATCAGCCCCAGCATTTT. Its translation is CSASRGGIDQPQHF.

This clonotype occurred a few times. The chain joins TRBV10-2 to TRBJ2-5; 10 nucleotides align to TRBD1. The J segment lost 5 bases and the V segment lost 8 bases, leaving 14 bases of the junction unmatched. The CDR3 totals 16 residues. Germline values: CDR1 WSHSY, CDR2 SAAADI. The CDR3 here is CASVGVGQGNPETQYF. CDR3 coding DNA: TGCGCCAGCGTGGGAGTGGGACAGGGGAATCCGGAGACCCAGTACTTC.

Many counts were recorded for this clonotype. Here the CDR3 reads CASSATKTNTEAFF. As DNA, the CDR3 is TGTGCCAGCAGTGCCACGAAGACGAACACTGAAGCTTTCTTT. This chain uses TRBV6-1 with TRBJ1-1, with no clear D. Germline CDR1 MNHNS, CDR2 SASEGT. This CDR3 region has 14 residues. The V end was cut by 4 bases, the J end by 1 base, with 10 bases between.

This clonotype was seen repeatedly, ten times or more. This chain uses TRBV29-1 with TRBJ1-1; D remains unclear. The CDR3 contains 14 residues. The ends were cut back, 5 bases at V and 5 bases at J, with 18 bases in the middle. Germline V lookup: CDR1 SQVTM, CDR2 ANQGSEA. The CDR3 DNA reads TGCAGCGTTAGTCCCCTGAGGGATGGAACTGAAGCTTTCTTT. Translated, it gives CSVSPLRDGTEAFF.

This clonotype has at least ten counts. Here the CDR3 DNA reads TGTGCCACCGAGGTGGGCTATGGCTACACCTTC. As protein: CATEVGYGYTF. This chain links TRBV19 with TRBJ1-2; D unclear. The CDR3 totals 11 residues. Deletions cut 10 bases from V and 4 bases from J, with 10 bases between. Germline values: CDR1 LNHDA, CDR2 SQIVND (reference sequence).

In this sample, this clonotype turned up once. V is TRBV10-3 and J is TRBJ2-3, with 8 nucleotides matching TRBD1. The V gene end was trimmed by 10 bases and the J gene end by 3 bases; junction bases not matched to a gene: 12. Per germline, CDR1 ENHRY and CDR2 SYGVKD. The CDR3 is 15 residues long. CDR3: CATTLRDRITDTQYF. CDR3 nucleotide sequence: TGTGCCACAACCTTAAGGGACAGGATTACAGATACGCAGTATTTT.

This rearrangement joins TRBV6-1 to TRBJ2-1; 8 bases are a match to TRBD2. The CDR3 is 15 amino acids. The germline V gene has CDR1 MNHNS and CDR2 SASEGT. The V gene end was trimmed by 6 bases and the J gene end by 9 bases; junction bases not matched to a gene: 13. The chain's CDR3 is CASRRGGAGGSEQFF. CDR3 DNA: TGTGCCAGCAGGCGTGGGGGGGCGGGAGGAAGTGAGCAGTTCTTC.

V usage is TRBV12-3 or TRBV12-4 and J usage is TRBJ2-3, with D tentatively TRBD2 (5 bases). The CDR3 covers 15 residues. Trimming cost V 2 bases and J 6 bases, with 15 bases left between them. The CDR3 DNA reads as TGTGCCAGCAGTTTACTAGTCCCCGGGGTGGATACGCAGTATTTT. Its protein is CASSLLVPGVDTQYF.